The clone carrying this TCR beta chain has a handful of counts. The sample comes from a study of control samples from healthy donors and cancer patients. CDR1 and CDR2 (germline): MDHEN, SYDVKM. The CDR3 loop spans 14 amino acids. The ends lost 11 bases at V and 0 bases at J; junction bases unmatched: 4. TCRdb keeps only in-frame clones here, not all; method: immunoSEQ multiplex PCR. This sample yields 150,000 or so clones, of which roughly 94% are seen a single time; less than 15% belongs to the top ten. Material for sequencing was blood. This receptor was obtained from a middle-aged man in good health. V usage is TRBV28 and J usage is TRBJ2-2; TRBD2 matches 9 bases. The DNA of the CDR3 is TGTGCCGGTAGCGGGAGCCCGAACACCGGGGAGCTGTTTTTT. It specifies CAGSGSPNTGELFF.